The subject of this entry is one T cell receptor (beta chain). Its antigen is not yet known. The sample holds no much larger clone one base away, and base qualities are not on file. This entry belongs to a study of graft-versus-host responses after intestinal transplantation listed by TCRdb under 2021. Concerning the study at large: Recipients received multivisceral, liver-intestinal, or isolated intestinal transplants. Anti-thymocyte globulin induction was given to all recipients, followed by maintenance tacrolimus and steroids for two to four years. Alloreactive clones were identified by sequencing pre-transplant mixed lymphocyte reaction products and comparing them with unstimulated pre-transplant donor and recipient T cells. Rather than going through the commercial service, samples from three later patients were sequenced in-house on an Illumina MiSeq and processed with MiXCR. A peak of at least 4% donor T cells among recipient peripheral blood mononuclear cells was the definition used for donor T cell macrochimerism. Of the roughly 24 intestinal transplant recipients enrolled in the cohort, one of whom was a retransplant, a few patients without pretransplant specimens were excluded. Bulk TCR-beta CDR3 sequencing was used to track graft-versus-host and host-versus-graft alloreactive T cell clones in the graft, circulation and bone marrow after intestinal transplantation.

Blood samples were collected up to 4 times in the first month after transplant and then at least monthly when available. Points the paper makes about the study in general: High GvH to HvG T cell clonal ratios were observed in the allografts of patients with donor T cell macrochimerism. GvH clones were detected in recipient bone marrow, and some of these GvH clones were observed earlier in ileal mucosa or blood, consistent with an intestinal mucosal origin. The conclusions were limited by the relatively low number and heterogeneity of the intestinal transplant patients. Peak levels of circulating GvH clones were associated with declines in HvG clones early after transplant.

Libraries came from the immunoSEQ multiplex PCR assay. For most patients, high-throughput TCR-beta CDR3 sequencing of genomic DNA was performed by Adaptive Biotechnologies. In the original analysis: TCR sequencing data for 15 to 20 patients were retrieved from Adaptive's ImmunoSEQ software; a few other patients were processed with MiXCR and VDJtools. CDR3 nucleotide sequences shared between donor and recipient were removed because their origin could not be assigned. To count as alloreactive, a clone needed at least 2-fold expansion over unstimulated cells and a minimum CFSE-low frequency of 0.002% (template counts) or 0.001% (read counts). Clones detected in sequenced pre-transplant spleen, lymph node, or MLR CFSE-low populations of the donor or recipient were defined as mappable. The cumulative frequency of alloreactive clones was calculated as a percentage of all sequences, weighted by copy number. What TCRdb holds here is the immuneACCESS table cut down to in-frame rearrangements. Part of the clones is not present; checked against another copy, under half of the missing clones reflect an unresolved V gene, and the others are unexplained. That table gives V, J and clone size, and the DNA gave D and trimming. The sample profile shows 90,000 to 100,000 clones; roughly 83% of them were found once. Of the sample, approximately 1.4% is held by the ten largest clones.

According to the germline V gene, CDR1 reads SGDLS and CDR2 reads YYNGEE. Deletion took 4 bases off V and 4 bases off J, with a span of 23 bases between the germline ends. The CDR3 numbers 17 residues from cysteine through phenylalanine. The DNA shown is the 51-base CDR3, in frame from base 1. The origin of this receptor is a human patient who received an intestinal transplant, so some T cells may come from the graft donor. Here the chain combines TRBV9 and TRBJ1-2; the D gene is not confidently resolved. The source material was PBMCs, sampled 255 days after intestinal transplant. At the DNA level, the sequence is TGTGCCAGCAGCCCCTCATCCTCGGGAAACCCCTTCTATGGCTACACCTTC. The translation is CASSPSSSGNPFYGYTF.